This entry lists 25 T cell receptor beta chains sequenced from one sample in a study of cytomegalovirus exposure and HLA in healthy donors. It was with 60 Vbeta and 13 Jbeta primers that the PCR ran. TCRdb's copy holds only in-frame clones and misses some; the assay was immunoSEQ multiplex PCR. The data contain fewer than 200,000 clones, roughly nine tenths of them singletons. Sample: PBMCs. Receptors originate from a young woman in good health and CMV-seronegative.

The rearrangement links TRBV28 to TRBJ1-5; the match to TRBD1 covers 11 bases. Germline V gives CDR1 MDHEN, CDR2 SYDVKM. The V and J ends lost 9 bases and 9 bases, in that order; junction bases with no gene match: 7. The CDR3 extends over 13 amino acids. The CDR3 DNA follows: TGTGCCAGTCCCGGGACAGGGGGTACGCCCCAGCATTTT. Residues: CASPGTGGTPQHF. The full variable domain, rest sourced from reference TRBV28 and TRBJ1-5, is DVKVTQSSRYLVKRTGEKVFLECVQDMDHENMFWYRQDPGLGLRLIYFSYDVKMKEKGDIPEGYSVSREKKERFSLILESASTNQTSMYLCASPGTGGTPQHFGDGTRLSIL.

V gene TRBV5-1 combines with J gene TRBJ1-1; weak D call: TRBD1 (5 bases). Trimming removed 2 bases at V and 0 bases at J, with 14 bases between. The CDR3 sequence is 16 residues long. CDR1 SGHRS and CDR2 YFSETQ come from the germline V gene. The CDR3 nucleotides are TGCGCCAGCAGCTTAATTTACAGGCTTATGAACACTGAAGCTTTCTTT. This codes for CASSLIYRLMNTEAFF.

The chain has TRBV14 and TRBJ1-5, with unresolved D. CDR1 and CDR2 from the germline V gene are SGHDN and FVKESK. The V and J ends lost 1 base and 2 bases respectively, with 15 bases between them. This CDR3 is built from 17 residues. In DNA form, the CDR3 reads TGTGCCAGCAGCCAAGCCCCCGCTGTACTGTGCAATCAGCCCCAGCATTTT. Translating it yields CASSQAPAVLCNQPQHF.

A single count supports this clone. The chain is built from TRBV7-2 and TRBJ2-1; D perhaps matches TRBD2 (5 bases). The CDR3 is 17 residues long. V lost 6 bases and J lost 5, with 23 bases in between. Looked up from germline, CDR1 is SGHTA and CDR2 is FQGNSA. CDR3 DNA sequence: TGTGCCAGCAGTTCTCAAGTAGGAGGATCGGCCCACAATGAGCAGTTCTTC. Its protein is CASSSQVGGSAHNEQFF.

CDR3 DNA sequence: TGTGCCAGCAGCTTGATGACTAGCGGGAACTACGAGCAGTACTTC. Protein sequence: CASSLMTSGNYEQYF. The rearrangement uses TRBV5-6 and TRBJ2-5, with 11 bases that match TRBD2. The end of the DNA aligns better with TRBJ2-7, so the J call may be wrong. Germline CDR1 reads SGHDT; CDR2 reads YYEEEE. This CDR3 contains 15 residues.

V usage is TRBV6-1 and J usage is TRBJ1-6; 8 nucleotides align to TRBD1. Germline V gives CDR1 MNHNS, CDR2 SASEGT. CDR3 size: 14 residues. Unmatched junction bases numbered 7, after V lost 7 bases and J lost 8 bases. CDR3 coding DNA: TGTGCCAGCAATCAGGGGGCTATTGATTCACCCCTCCACTTT. Its translation: CASNQGAIDSPLHF.

The chain employs TRBV7-7 and TRBJ2-7; 9 bases map to TRBD1. Germline V gene lookup returns CDR1 SSHAT and CDR2 FNYEAQ (reference sequence). The CDR3 is 15 residues long. V shed 5 bases and J 1 base; nucleotides not matched to a gene: 6. The CDR3 protein is CASSPRQGVSYEQYF. CDR3 DNA sequence: TGTGCCAGCAGCCCGAGACAGGGGGTGTCCTACGAGCAGTACTTC.

This clone showed up just once. The V call is TRBV7-3, the J call TRBJ2-1, with 9 bases identical to TRBD2. The germline V gene encodes CDR1 SGHTA and CDR2 FQGTGA. The CDR3 is 15 amino acids. Unmatched junction bases numbered 6, after V lost 5 bases and J lost 4 bases. CDR3 nucleotide sequence: TGTGCCAGCAGCCTCCGGCTAGCGGGGTACAATGAGCAGTTCTTC. Protein product: CASSLRLAGYNEQFF.

In this sample, this clone turned up a few times. The chain carries TRBV6-5 and TRBJ1-4; 10 positions agree with TRBD1. CDR1 is MNHEY, CDR2 SVGAGI, per germline. The CDR3 loop spans 16 amino acids. After removal of 2 bases from V and 8 bases from J, the junction contained 8 bases not matched to a gene. The CDR3 DNA reads TGTGCCAGCAGTTACGCGCCGGGACAGGGGCCCGAAAAACTGTTTTTT. This encodes CASSYAPGQGPEKLFF.

The chain carries TRBV15 and TRBJ2-5; D unresolved. The CDR3 consists of 15 residues. Trimming shortened V by 1 base and J by 2 bases, and 11 bases separated the two germline ends. CDR1 and CDR2 from the germline V gene are LNHNV and YYDKDF (reference sequence). The CDR3 loop is CATSRVLSEQETQYF. The CDR3 bases are TGTGCCACCAGCAGAGTTCTAAGCGAGCAAGAGACCCAGTACTTC.

This CDR3 is CASRGPGQGLTGELFF. CDR3 in DNA: TGTGCCAGCAGAGGGCCGGGACAGGGATTAACCGGGGAGCTGTTTTTT. The chain carries TRBV28 and TRBJ2-2, with 9 nucleotides matching TRBD1. The CDR3 is made up of 16 amino acids. In germline, CDR1 is MDHEN, CDR2 SYDVKM. The trim removed 6 bases at V and 5 bases at J, leaving 10 bases unmatched.

This clone was counted between two and nine times. This rearrangement joins TRBV10-1 to TRBJ2-7; D remains ambiguous. Germline-derived CDR1 and CDR2 are WNHNN and SYGVQD (reference sequence). V dropped 10 bases and J dropped 3 bases, with 10 bases sitting between them. CDR3 length equals 11 residues. CDR3 coding DNA: TGCGCCATCCCCAAAAACTACGAGCAGTACTTC. It specifies CAIPKNYEQYF.

The chain uses TRBV9 and TRBJ2-1, with 10 bases fitting TRBD2. The V gene's germline CDR1 is SGDLS and CDR2 YYNGEE. After removal of 4 bases from V and 15 bases from J, the junction contained 16 bases not matched to a gene. This CDR3 has 15 amino acids. The CDR3 DNA sequence: TGTGCCAGCAGCCCCGGGACTAGCGAATCCCTAAACCGGTTCTTC. Translated, it gives CASSPGTSESLNRFF.

The rearrangement uses TRBV5-1 and TRBJ2-1, with a weak D call TRBD1 (5 bases). Per germline, CDR1 SGHRS and CDR2 YFSETQ. This CDR3 comprises 15 residues. Trimming shortened V by 0 bases and J by 7 bases, and 14 bases separated the two germline ends. The CDR3 protein is CASSLVAGQGNEQFF. As DNA, the CDR3 is TGCGCCAGCAGCTTGGTGGCAGGGCAAGGAAATGAGCAGTTCTTC.

The V and J genes are TRBV5-1 and TRBJ2-5, with D possibly matching TRBD1 (5 bases). This CDR3 has 15 amino acids. Trimming removed 4 bases from V and 2 bases from J, with 15 bases in between. In germline, CDR1 is SGHRS, CDR2 YFSETQ. CDR3 region: CASSTDGHRQETQYF. CDR3 DNA sequence: TGCGCCAGCAGCACGGATGGACACCGGCAAGAGACCCAGTACTTC.

The V call is TRBV5-8, the J call TRBJ2-4, with a possible D match to TRBD2 (5 bases). V was trimmed by 4 bases and J by 1 base, leaving 12 bases between them. The CDR3 is 15 residues long. The germline V gene encodes CDR1 SGHTS and CDR2 YDEGEE. The CDR3 bases are TGTGCCAGCAGCAAAGAGGGATCGGCCAAAAACATTCAGTACTTC. Its protein product is CASSKEGSAKNIQYF.

The chain employs TRBV2 and TRBJ2-5, with TRBD2 identical over 8 bases. The CDR3 is 15 amino acids. Germline CDR1 is SNHLY and CDR2 is FYNNEI. With V trimmed by 1 base and J by 2 bases, 3 bases remained unmatched. This CDR3 is CASSEGPSGQETQYF. The CDR3 bases are TGTGCCAGCAGTGAAGGTCCTAGCGGGCAAGAGACCCAGTACTTC.

The V call is TRBV7-2, the J call TRBJ1-2; the match to TRBD1 covers 7 bases. The CDR3 contains 14 residues. V gave up 4 bases and J gave up 0 bases; unmatched junction bases: 2. The germline CDR1 and CDR2 sequences are SGHTA and FQGNSA. As DNA, the CDR3 is TGTGCCAGCAGCTCTGGACAGGCTAACTATGGCTACACCTTC. Translating gives CASSSGQANYGYTF.

CDR3 in DNA: TGTGCCAGCAGCTCGAAAAAGACAGGGGCTGCACCCAACAATGAGCAGTTCTTC. It is translated as CASSSKKTGAAPNNEQFF. The gene calls are TRBV5-4 and TRBJ2-1; 8 bases map to TRBD1. Germline V gives CDR1 SGHNT, CDR2 YYREEE (reference sequence). Trimming removed 3 bases from V and 5 bases from J; junction bases left unmatched: 16. The CDR3 length is 18 residues.

This chain links TRBV19 with TRBJ1-5; no reliable D call. The V and J ends lost 6 bases and 0 bases respectively, with 9 bases between them. The V gene's germline CDR1 is LNHDA and CDR2 SQIVND (reference sequence). The CDR3 totals 14 residues. The CDR3 loop reads CASSLQYSNQPQHF. The CDR3 nucleotides are TGTGCCAGTAGCCTTCAGTATAGCAATCAGCCCCAGCATTTT.

The chain recombines TRBV18 with TRBJ2-1, with 10 bases that match TRBD2. This CDR3 contains 15 residues. V gave up 4 bases and J gave up 2 bases; unmatched junction bases: 2. From germline, CDR1 is KGHSH and CDR2 LQKENI. The CDR3 sequence: CASSLAGGTYNEQFF. The CDR3 bases are TGTGCCAGCTCACTAGCGGGAGGAACCTACAATGAGCAGTTCTTC.

The V call is TRBV27, the J call TRBJ1-1; no clear D. CDR1 is MNHEY, CDR2 SMNVEV, per germline (reference sequence). The CDR3 is 13 amino acids. Trimming removed 2 bases from V and 2 bases from J, with 6 bases in between. DNA of the CDR3: TGTGCCAGCAGTTTAGTTCGTAACACTGAAGCTTTCTTT. Translated: CASSLVRNTEAFF.

This chain joins TRBV27 and TRBJ1-1, with 12 bases identical to TRBD1. The V gene's germline CDR1 is MNHEY and CDR2 SMNVEV (reference sequence). The CDR3 sequence is 16 residues long. The V gene end was trimmed by 4 bases and the J gene end by 5 bases; junction bases not matched to a gene: 8. The CDR3 sequence is CASSSRDRGRRTEAFF. CDR3 DNA: TGTGCCAGCAGTTCAAGGGACAGGGGGCGAAGAACTGAAGCTTTCTTT.

V is TRBV9 and J is TRBJ2-3; 12 nucleotides line up with TRBD2. With 1 base clipped from V and 5 bases from J, the junction kept 5 bases outside the gene matches. The germline CDR1 and CDR2 sequences are SGDLS and YYNGEE. The CDR3 totals 16 residues. CDR3 coding DNA: TGTGCCAGCAGCGTACTAGCGGGAGGGCCGGGAGATACGCAGTATTTT. It codes for CASSVLAGGPGDTQYF. Full variable domain (missing parts from reference TRBV9 and TRBJ2-3): DSGVTQTPKHLITATGQRVTLRCSPRSGDLSVYWYQQSLDQGLQFLIQYYNGEERAKGNILERFSAQQFPDLHSELNLSSLELGDSALYFCASSVLAGGPGDTQYFGPGTRLTVL.

The chain joins TRBV6-5 to TRBJ1-4, with D possibly matching TRBD1 (5 bases). This CDR3 has 15 amino acids. CDR1 is MNHEY, CDR2 SVGAGI, per germline. The V gene lost 4 bases and the J gene lost 4 bases, with 13 bases spanning the gap. Here the CDR3 reads CASSWGEKDNEKLFF. The CDR3 DNA reads TGTGCCAGCAGTTGGGGGGAGAAGGATAATGAAAAACTGTTTTTT.